This record looks at one T cell receptor (beta chain) sequence and its context. The sample is drawn from a study of blood T cell repertoires in COVID-19. Sequencing was performed with immunoSEQ multiplex PCR; in TCRdb, only in-frame clones are kept and a portion is missing. The table lists fewer than 150,000 clones, more than 70% of them singletons. V was clipped by 6 bases and J by 9 bases; unmatched bases: 14. The CDR3 runs 15 residues. Germline V gene lookup returns CDR1 SNHLY and CDR2 FYNNEI. This chain links TRBV2 with TRBJ1-2; 9 nucleotides align to TRBD1. Sequencing used peripheral blood. The clonotype comes from a human donor in a cohort sampled during active COVID-19. The CDR3 DNA reads as TGTGCCAGCAGGGGCGTCCCGGGACAGGGTTCTCGCTACACCTTC. Translated, it gives CASRGVPGQGSRYTF. Variable domain in full (rest from reference TRBV2 and TRBJ1-2): EPEVTQTPSHQVTQMGQEVILRCVPISNHLYFYWYRQILGQKVEFLVSFYNNEISEKSEIFDDQFSVERPDGSNFTLKIRSTKLEDSAMYFCASRGVPGQGSRYTFGSGTRLTVV.